The 20 T cell receptor beta chains in this list originate from one sample, sequenced in a study of T cells in localized non-small cell lung cancer (dated by TCRdb to 2018 to 2020). The library was prepared using the immunoSEQ multiplex PCR assay. TCRdb obtained this table from immuneACCESS and retained in-frame rearrangements with V and J assigned. These tables miss some clones; where compared with another copy, unresolved V genes account for less than half of the shortfall, and the remainder is unexplained. The sample records around 3,500 clones, approximately 20% of which are singletons. Of the sample, around 5.5% is held by the ten largest clones. The sequenced sample was lung tumor tissue, obtained before any cancer treatment. The origin of the receptors is a female donor of 60 years or more with stage II lung adenocarcinoma.

By share, this clone ranks as medium-sized. This rearrangement joins TRBV11-3 to TRBJ1-5; 10 positions agree with TRBD1. CDR3 size: 14 residues. J lost 6 bases, V lost 4 bases, and 3 bases had no gene match. The germline V gene has CDR1 SGHNT and CDR2 YENEEA. The CDR3 DNA reads as TGTGCCAGCAGCTCCCGACAGGGGGCTCAGCCCCAGCATTTT. It encodes CASSSRQGAQPQHF.

Only a few counts were recorded for this clone. CDR3 region: CASRSNRDRNTEAFF. The CDR3 DNA reads as TGTGCCAGCAGATCGAACCGGGACAGGAACACTGAAGCTTTCTTT. The chain joins TRBV28 to TRBJ1-1; 7 bases align to TRBD1. V lost 6 bases to trimming and J lost 1 base; unmatched junction nucleotides: 8. Germline CDR1 MDHEN, CDR2 SYDVKM. CDR3 length equals 15 residues. Supplemented by reference TRBV28 and TRBJ1-1, the full variable domain reads DVKVTQSSRYLVKRTGEKVFLECVQDMDHENMFWYRQDPGLGLRLIYFSYDVKMKEKGDIPEGYSVSREKKERFSLILESASTNQTSMYLCASRSNRDRNTEAFFGQGTRLTVV.

This clone was picked up many times. The gene calls are TRBV6-8 and TRBJ1-1; D uncertain. The CDR3 runs 16 residues. V lost 8 bases, J lost 0 bases, and 19 bases lay in between. In germline, CDR1 is MNHGY, CDR2 SAAAGT. The CDR3 sequence: CASQEFQTHLNTEAFF. The CDR3 nucleotides are TGTGCCAGCCAGGAATTCCAGACACACCTGAACACTGAAGCTTTCTTT.

Relative to its sample, this clone is large. Additional DNA sequences in this sample encode the identical CDR3. The genes are TRBV11-3 and TRBJ2-6, with no clear D. The V gene lost 3 bases and the J gene lost 0 bases, with 6 bases spanning the gap. Germline assignment: CDR1 SGHNT and CDR2 YENEEA. This CDR3 comprises 15 residues. The CDR3 sequence is CASSLKVSGANVLTF. The CDR3 DNA sequence: TGTGCCAGCAGCTTGAAGGTCTCTGGGGCCAACGTCCTGACTTTC.

The chain joins TRBV5-1 to TRBJ2-7; D may be TRBD2 (6 bases). Deletions cut 4 bases from V and 9 bases from J, with 23 bases between. Germline V gene data show CDR1 as SGHRS and CDR2 as YFSETQ. There are 15 residues in the CDR3. Written as DNA, the CDR3 is TGCGCCAGCAGCCGGGAAGCGGGCTCCGGGGATGCGCAGTACTTC. It is translated as CASSREAGSGDAQYF.

The chain recombines TRBV18 with TRBJ1-6; D is undetermined. The CDR3 consists of 15 residues. Trimming stripped 3 bases from V and 10 bases from J, with 16 bases between. Germline loops: CDR1 KGHSH, CDR2 LQKENI. This CDR3 reads CASSPKQDVSSPLHF. The CDR3, as DNA: TGTGCCAGCTCACCCAAACAAGACGTCAGCTCACCCCTCCACTTT.

The rearrangement links TRBV19 to TRBJ1-5; D gene ambiguous. Germline CDR1 LNHDA, CDR2 SQIVND (reference sequence). This CDR3 has 13 residues. Trimming removed 2 bases at V and 6 bases at J, with 8 bases between. CDR3 sequence: CASSISDPQPQHF. The CDR3 DNA reads TGTGCCAGTAGTATATCTGACCCTCAGCCCCAGCATTTT. Supplemented by reference TRBV19 and TRBJ1-5, the full variable domain reads DGGITQSPKYLFRKEGQNVTLSCEQNLNHDAMYWYRQDPGQGLRLIYYSQIVNDFQKGDIAEGYSVSREKKESFPLTVTSAQKNPTAFYLCASSISDPQPQHFGDGTRLSIL.

The count of this clone is one. The CDR3: CASSFGEPIWPQHF. The DNA for the CDR3 is TGTGCCAGCAGCTTCGGGGAGCCCATATGGCCCCAGCATTTT. The chain links TRBV14 to TRBJ1-5; D is unresolved. Germline values: CDR1 SGHDN, CDR2 FVKESK. V gave up 5 bases and J gave up 9 bases, with 17 bases separating them. The CDR3 loop spans 14 amino acids.

The chain carries TRBV28 and TRBJ2-2, with 7 positions matching TRBD1. CDR1 and CDR2 (germline): MDHEN, SYDVKM. Trimming removed 6 bases from V and 4 bases from J; junction bases left unmatched: 8. The CDR3 length is 15 residues. The CDR3 sequence is CASRPTGARTGELFF. CDR3 bases: TGTGCCAGCAGGCCAACAGGGGCGCGCACCGGGGAGCTGTTTTTT.

This clone showed up just a few times. The V call is TRBV7-8, the J call TRBJ1-1; D perhaps matches TRBD1 (5 bases). Germline V gene lookup returns CDR1 SGHVS and CDR2 FQNEAQ. Trimming shortened V by 6 bases and J by 4 bases, and 12 bases separated the two germline ends. This CDR3 has 13 amino acids. The CDR3 bases are TGTGCCAGCAGTTGGGGCGGAGGCACTGAAGCTTTCTTT. It translates to CASSWGGGTEAFF.

This chain joins TRBV11-3 and TRBJ1-6; D remains unclear. V shed 3 bases and J shed 8 bases, with 11 bases lying between them. From germline, CDR1 is SGHNT and CDR2 YENEEA. The CDR3 is 14 amino acids. The CDR3 loop is CASSLEEPHSPLHF. The DNA for the CDR3 is TGTGCCAGCAGCTTGGAGGAACCCCATTCACCCCTCCACTTT.

This rearrangement joins TRBV19 to TRBJ2-2; 10 nucleotides align to TRBD1. After removal of 5 bases from V and 7 bases from J, the junction contained 13 bases not matched to a gene. The CDR3 is 17 residues long. Germline CDR1 LNHDA, CDR2 SQIVND (reference sequence). CDR3: CASSPRDRGFFNGELFF. CDR3 DNA: TGTGCCAGTAGTCCTAGGGACAGGGGTTTTTTTAACGGGGAGCTGTTTTTT.

The chain couples TRBV30 to TRBJ1-5; 10 nucleotides agree with TRBD1. The CDR3 runs to 14 residues. In germline, CDR1 is GTSNPN, CDR2 SVGIG (reference sequence). J was trimmed by 7 bases and V by 2 bases; bases with no gene match: 5. This CDR3 is CAWSSTGGWQPQHF. CDR3 nucleotides: TGTGCCTGGAGTTCGACAGGGGGCTGGCAGCCCCAGCATTTT.

By sample share, this clone is large. V gene TRBV29-1 combines with J gene TRBJ1-5, with D hard to call. The CDR3 extends over 13 amino acids. In germline, CDR1 is SQVTM, CDR2 ANQGSEA. The V end lost 6 bases, the J end lost 0 bases, and 9 bases lay between the germline ends. The CDR3 bases are TGCAGCGTAGGGCGAGCTAGCAATCAGCCCCAGCATTTT. Translation: CSVGRASNQPQHF.

This clone was seen only a few times. The chain carries TRBV11-3 and TRBJ2-7; D is perhaps TRBD1 (6 bases). In germline, CDR1 is SGHNT, CDR2 YENEEA. V was shortened by 1 base and J by 4 bases, with 14 bases between the two germline ends. The CDR3 runs to 15 residues. CDR3 coding DNA: TGTGCCAGCAGCTTAGGGGCAGGGGATCAGTACGAGCAGTACTTC. It specifies CASSLGAGDQYEQYF. The whole variable domain, remainder taken from reference TRBV11-3 and TRBJ2-7, is EAGVVQSPRYKIIEKKQPVAFWCNPISGHNTLYWYLQNLGQGPELLIRYENEEAVDDSQLPKDRFSAERLKGVDSTLKIQPAELGDSAVYLCASSLGAGDQYEQYFGPGTRLTVT.

Within the sample, this clone is medium-sized. The genes are TRBV11-3 and TRBJ2-4; 7 nucleotides match TRBD2. V gave up 1 base and J gave up 7 bases; unmatched junction bases: 7. The CDR3 spans 15 residues. Germline V lookup: CDR1 SGHNT, CDR2 YENEEA. CDR3 region: CASSLVRGGPNIQYF. DNA for the CDR3: TGTGCCAGCAGCTTAGTGCGGGGAGGGCCGAACATTCAGTACTTC.

This chain links TRBV11-3 with TRBJ2-3; perhaps TRBD2 as D (5 bases). The CDR3 consists of 14 residues. Deletions cut 1 base from V and 6 bases from J, with 11 bases between. From germline, CDR1 is SGHNT and CDR2 YENEEA. In nucleotides, the CDR3 is TGTGCCAGCAGCTTAGGTACTAGTGGCGATACGCAGTATTTT. It yields the protein CASSLGTSGDTQYF.

By sample fraction, this clone is medium-sized (0.01 to 0.1%). The rearrangement uses TRBV11-3 and TRBJ2-6, with D possibly TRBD2 on 6 matching bases. Germline assignment: CDR1 SGHNT and CDR2 YENEEA. V was cut by 3 bases and J by 4 bases, with 10 bases left in between. The CDR3 is 15 amino acids. This CDR3 is CASSFGGGGANVLTF. Written as DNA, the CDR3 is TGTGCCAGCAGCTTCGGGGGTGGAGGGGCCAACGTCCTGACTTTC. Full variable domain (rest looked up from reference TRBV11-3 and TRBJ2-6): EAGVVQSPRYKIIEKKQPVAFWCNPISGHNTLYWYLQNLGQGPELLIRYENEEAVDDSQLPKDRFSAERLKGVDSTLKIQPAELGDSAVYLCASSFGGGGANVLTFGAGSRLTVL.

The sample holds a few counts of this clone. The chain links TRBV6-8 to TRBJ1-6; 10 bases are shared with TRBD1. CDR1 MNHGY and CDR2 SAAAGT come from the germline V gene. The junction had 3 bases not matched to a gene; V was cut back by 7 bases and J by 6 bases. The CDR3 has 14 amino acids. The CDR3 region is CASIRDRGNSPLHF. The CDR3 bases are TGTGCCAGCATCCGGGACAGGGGTAATTCACCCCTCCACTTT.

This clone was seen only a few times. The chain carries TRBV30 and TRBJ1-2; no definite D call. V was clipped by 2 bases and J by 0 bases, with 13 bases between them. This CDR3 region has 15 residues. Germline CDR1 and CDR2: GTSNPN and SVGIG (reference sequence). The CDR3 region has the DNA TGTGCCTGGAGTCAGCTACTGACTTCTAACTATGGCTACACCTTC. Protein sequence: CAWSQLLTSNYGYTF.